This T cell receptor (beta chain) stems from a study of T cell repertoires and HLA-DP antigens. Looking at the study overall: Pre-culture CD4+ samples used roughly 1,200 ng DNA versus approximately 0.2 ug for CD137+CD4+ sorts.

Concerning this clone: The antigen remains unidentified.

General study findings and limits: Total CD4+ responders were stimulated by HeLa antigen-presenting cells. Clones undetected before culture averaged about 35% against one allele and approximately 51% against the other.

Sequencing was performed with immunoSEQ multiplex PCR; in TCRdb, only in-frame clones are kept and a portion is missing. The sample includes tens of thousands of clones, around 77% of them seen just once. Germline CDR1 SNHLY, CDR2 FYNNEI. This CDR3 region has 13 residues. The V segment lost 7 bases and the J segment 3 bases; nucleotides outside the gene matches: 5. The rearrangement uses TRBV2 and TRBJ1-1, with 7 positions matching TRBD1. The receptor's source is a man in his 60s in good health and CMV-seronegative. Sample: CD4+ T cells from PBMCs. In DNA, the CDR3 is TGTGCCAGCACCCTGACAGGGCACACTGAAGCTTTCTTT. Translated, it gives CASTLTGHTEAFF.